The clone carrying this T cell receptor (beta chain) was counted a few times. Antigen: not known. The source of the sample is a study of cytomegalovirus exposure and HLA in healthy donors. Whole-study findings and limits: Some V segments, TRBV6-2 and TRBV6-3 among them, were indistinguishable and were therefore excluded. The authors listed approximately 150 TCR beta chains as cytomegalovirus-associated.

The CDR3 runs 14 residues. CDR1 is SGDLS and CDR2 is YYNGEE in the germline V gene. V shed 3 bases and J shed 3 bases, with 13 bases lying between them. Primers included in the PCR were 60 Vbeta and 13 Jbeta primers. The method was immunoSEQ multiplex PCR; TCRdb's version includes in-frame clones alone and lacks a portion of them. Altogether 100,000 to 150,000 clones are present, around 77% being singletons, with the ten largest covering 9.5% to 15%. This chain links TRBV9 with TRBJ2-7, with D possibly matching TRBD2 (7 bases). The sequenced material came from PBMCs. This sequence was found in a woman in her forties in good health and CMV-seropositive. DNA for the CDR3: TGTGCCAGCAGCGGGGGGGGACAAGTCTACGAGCAGTACTTC. Translating it yields CASSGGGQVYEQYF.